What follows describes a single TCR beta chain. Its specificity is unknown. TCRdb reprocessed the RT-PCR reads with MiXCR, giving one entry per CDR3 protein. The repertoire holds about 300,000 distinct CDR3 sequences, with just over 20% as singletons. Germline CDR1 LGHDT, CDR2 YNNKEL (reference sequence). J gave up 3 bases and V 4 bases, and 6 bases lay outside the gene matches. The CDR3 consists of 16 residues. This entry is derived from a study of response to subunit inactivated influenza vaccine. Overall study results and limits: The authors put forward the suggestion that each seasonal influenza vaccination may bring in only a limited number of new T cells.

This chain connects TRBV3-1 to TRBJ2-1, with 10 bases identical to TRBD2. Specimen: PBMCs from blood, collected approximately 20 months after vaccination. The receptor comes from a man aged 50 to 75 who received an inactivated influenza vaccine. This chain's CDR3 is CASSPGTSVSYNEQFF. The DNA for the CDR3 is TGTGCCAGCAGCCCCGGGACTAGCGTCAGCTACAATGAGCAGTTCTTC.